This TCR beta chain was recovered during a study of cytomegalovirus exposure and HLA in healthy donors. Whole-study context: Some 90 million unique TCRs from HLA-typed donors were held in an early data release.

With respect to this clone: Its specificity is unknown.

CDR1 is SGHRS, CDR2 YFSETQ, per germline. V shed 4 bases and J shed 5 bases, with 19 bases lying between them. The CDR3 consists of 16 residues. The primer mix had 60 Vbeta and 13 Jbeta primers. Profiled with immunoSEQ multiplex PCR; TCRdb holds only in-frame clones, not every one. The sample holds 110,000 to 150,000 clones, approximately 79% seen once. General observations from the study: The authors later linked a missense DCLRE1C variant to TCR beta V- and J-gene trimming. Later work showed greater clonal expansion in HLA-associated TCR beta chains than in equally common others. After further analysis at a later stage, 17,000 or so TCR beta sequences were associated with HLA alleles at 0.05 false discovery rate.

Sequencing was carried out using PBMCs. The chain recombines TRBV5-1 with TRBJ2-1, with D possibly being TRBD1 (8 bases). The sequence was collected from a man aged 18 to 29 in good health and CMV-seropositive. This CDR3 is CASSPQPQGGDNEQFF. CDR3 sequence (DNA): TGCGCCAGCAGCCCCCAACCACAGGGGGGGGACAATGAGCAGTTCTTC. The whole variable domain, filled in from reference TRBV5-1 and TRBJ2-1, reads KAGVTQTPRYLIKTRGQQVTLSCSPISGHRSVSWYQQTPGQGLQFLFEYFSETQRNKGNFPGRFSGRQFSNSRSEMNVSTLELGDSALYLCASSPQPQGGDNEQFFGPGTRLTVL.